This T cell receptor (beta chain) was observed in a study of blood T cell repertoires in COVID-19. Study information: Nucleic acid was either cDNA or gDNA, and it came from T cells, B-cell-depleted T cells, or PBMCs.

Individuals drawn from under 30 US areas were about 18 to 90 years old. The recovered donors of Cohort 3 showed two negative PCRs, clearance, or symptom resolution. Original data processing: Cell counts per sample came from amplifying reference gene primers. Measured with immunoSEQ multiplex PCR; TCRdb has only the in-frame clones, and not every one. The V and J calls and clone size are taken from that table; D and trimming were inferred from the DNA. This repertoire shows approximately 120,000 clones, 75% to 90% found once; its top ten account for approximately 20%. The ends were cut back, 5 bases at V and 3 bases at J, with 13 bases in the middle. Germline CDR1 and CDR2: SEHNR and FQNEAQ (reference sequence). This CDR3 is built from 14 residues.

The clonotype comes from a young man who had recovered from COVID-19. Sequencing input: PBMCs or T cells enriched from blood (not recorded which). The genes are TRBV7-9 and TRBJ1-2, with D possibly being TRBD1 (5 bases). The CDR3 here is CASSPGDRDYGYTF. The DNA of the CDR3 is TGTGCCAGCAGCCCGGGGGACCGAGACTATGGCTACACCTTC.